Listed below are T cell receptor beta chains from one sample, sequenced in a study of identical twins. TCRdb reprocessed the 5' RACE reads with MiXCR, giving one entry per CDR3 protein. There are 450,000 to 600,000 distinct CDR3 sequences in the sample; under 25% occur only once, and approximately 0.52% lies in the top ten. The sample also formed part of further work on yellow fever vaccine responses in identical twins.

The source material was CD4+ T cells sorted from blood. These receptors were obtained from a young woman in good health. Both conserved end residues are part of each CDR3. A D gene is named only where the DNA matches it firmly. Clone size, where shown, is once, few, many, or a class for clones that have expanded.

j_gene | d_gene | v_gene | abundance | CDR3nt | CDR3aa
TRBJ1-1 | . | TRBV20-1 | few | TGCAGTGCTAGAGTAGGGGCAGGGGCCACTGAAGCTTTCTTT | CSARVGAGATEAFF
TRBJ2-3 | . | TRBV20-1 | few | TGCAGTGCTAGAGTTGGGTTTGCAGATACGCAGTATTTT | CSARVGFADTQYF
TRBJ2-5 | . | TRBV20-1 | . | TGCAGTGCTAGAGATGGGGTTAGGGAGACCCAGTACTTC | CSARDGVRETQYF
TRBJ2-7 | . | TRBV12-5 | . | TGTGCTAGTGGGATAACGGGGGAGCAGTACTTC | CASGITGEQYF
TRBJ1-5 | . | TRBV4-2 | . | TGTGCCAGCAGCCAAGACGGGGCGGCTCAGCCCCAGCATTTT | CASSQDGAAQPQHF
TRBJ1-1 | TRBD1 | TRBV28 | once | TGTGCCAGCAGTCTAGGACAGGGGTTTACTGAAGCTTTCTTT | CASSLGQGFTEAFF
TRBJ2-1 | TRBD1 | TRBV7-9 | . | TGTGCCAGCAGCCCGGTGGGGAGGACAGGGGGTGGTCATGAGCAGTTCTTC | CASSPVGRTGGGHEQFF
TRBJ1-1 | . | TRBV12-3/TRBV12-4 | . | TGTGCCAGCAGTTTGCGGGGGCGGCACACTGAAGCTTTCTTT | CASSLRGRHTEAFF
TRBJ2-1 | TRBD2 | TRBV5-1 | . | TGCGCCAGCAGTCCGCTTCCCTTGACTAGCGGAGGGGATGAGCAGTTCTTC | CASSPLPLTSGGDEQFF
TRBJ2-3 | TRBD1 | TRBV7-8 | . | TGTGCCAGCAGCTTAAGAGCCCGGGACAGGGTCACAGATACGCAGTATTTT | CASSLRARDRVTDTQYF
TRBJ1-1 | TRBD1 | TRBV24-1 | few | TGTGCCACCAGTGGTGGACAGGGGGCCGACACTGAAGCTTTCTTT | CATSGGQGADTEAFF
TRBJ1-4 | TRBD1 | TRBV7-9 | many | TGTGCCAGCAGCCCTCGAGGGGGCTTTGAAAAACTGTTTTTT | CASSPRGGFEKLFF
TRBJ2-3 | . | TRBV10-3 | . | TGTGCCATCAGTGACGGGGCGGATACGCAGTATTTT | CAISDGADTQYF
TRBJ2-5 | . | TRBV20-1 | few | TGCAGTGCTTTCCTTAGCGGTTTCCAAGAGACCCAGTACTTC | CSAFLSGFQETQYF
TRBJ1-1 | . | TRBV6-2/TRBV6-3 | few | TGTGCCAGCAGTTCCTGGGGACTCAACACTGAAGCTTTCTTT | CASSSWGLNTEAFF
TRBJ1-2 | . | TRBV29-1 | . | TGCAGCGGTGGACTATTCGACCCTGACTATGGCTACACCTTC | CSGGLFDPDYGYTF
TRBJ2-1 | TRBD2 | TRBV11-3 | few | TGTGCCAGCAGGGAGCGGGAGCTTAACAATGAGCAGTTCTTC | CASRERELNNEQFF
TRBJ1-6 | . | TRBV12-3/TRBV12-4 | few | TGTGCCAGCACCCTACGGAGGGACTCACCCCTCCACTTT | CASTLRRDSPLHF
TRBJ2-3 | TRBD2 | TRBV12-3/TRBV12-4 | few | TGTGCCAGCAGTTACTCAGCGGGAGTAACAGATACGCAGTATTTT | CASSYSAGVTDTQYF
TRBJ2-5 | TRBD1 | TRBV20-1 | . | TGCAGTGCTATTATATCAGGGGGCGGTGAGACCCAGTACTTC | CSAIISGGGETQYF
TRBJ2-5 | . | TRBV12-3/TRBV12-4 | . | TGTGCCAGCAGTTTAACTAGAGACGAGACCCAGTACTTC | CASSLTRDETQYF
TRBJ1-2 | TRBD1 | TRBV20-1 | . | TGCAGTGCGCAGCCGGGACAGGGATACTATGGCTACACCTTC | CSAQPGQGYYGYTF
TRBJ2-5 | . | TRBV20-1 | . | TGCAGTGCTCCGGCTGGGACAACAGAGACCCAGTACTTC | CSAPAGTTETQYF
TRBJ2-7 | . | TRBV2 | . | TGTGCCAGCAGTCCCCCCTTTGGCGGAACAACCTACGAGCAGTACTTC | CASSPPFGGTTYEQYF
TRBJ2-7 | . | TRBV5-5 | . | TGTGCCAGCAGTTCCGCTCGCGAGCAGTACTTC | CASSSAREQYF
TRBJ2-5 | . | TRBV7-6 | . | TGTGCCAGCAGCTTTAGTTATCGGTGGGTTCAAGAGACCCAGTACTTC | CASSFSYRWVQETQYF
TRBJ2-1 | TRBD2 | TRBV7-9 | few | TGTGCCAGCAGCTTACGGGAGGATGAGCAGTTCTTC | CASSLREDEQFF
TRBJ2-5 | . | TRBV4-1 | . | TGCGCCAGCAGCCAAGATTCGTCGCTGGTGTTAGGGGCCCGGTACTTC | CASSQDSSLVLGARYF
TRBJ1-4 | TRBD1 | TRBV15 | . | TGTGCCACCAGCAGAGATCTATTCCGGACAGGGGGCGAGGTATCTAATGAAAAACTGTTTTTT | CATSRDLFRTGGEVSNEKLFF
TRBJ2-1 | TRBD2 | TRBV24-1 | few | TGTGCCACCAGTGATCCGGGACTAGCGGGGATGGGTGAGCAGTTCTTC | CATSDPGLAGMGEQFF
TRBJ2-1 | . | TRBV4-1 | . | TGCGCCAGCAGCCGGAATGACAATGAGCAGTTCTTC | CASSRNDNEQFF
TRBJ2-5 | . | TRBV11-3 | . | TGTGCCAGCAGCTTAGAAGGGCCTTCAGAGACCCAGTACTTC | CASSLEGPSETQYF
TRBJ2-3 | . | TRBV2 | few | TGTGCCAGCATGTGGGGTGACACAGATACGCAGTATTTT | CASMWGDTDTQYF
TRBJ2-2 | . | TRBV5-1 | many | TGCGCCAGCAGCTCCACAGGGAACCCGAACACCGGGGAGCTGTTTTTT | CASSSTGNPNTGELFF
TRBJ2-2 | . | TRBV24-1 | . | TGTGCCACCAGCGCTACGTCCAGTCCCGCCGGGGAGCTGTTTTTT | CATSATSSPAGELFF
TRBJ1-3 | . | TRBV4-2 | few | TGTGCCAGCAGCCAGGATAGGCTCCCTGGAAACACCATATATTTT | CASSQDRLPGNTIYF
TRBJ2-3 | TRBD2 | TRBV25-1 | once | TGTGCCAGCAGTACTAGCGGGGGGGCGGCAGATACGCAGTATTTT | CASSTSGGAADTQYF
TRBJ1-1 | TRBD1 | TRBV2 | few | TGTGCCAGCGTGAAGGGACAGTCGAACACTGAAGCTTTCTTT | CASVKGQSNTEAFF
TRBJ2-4 | . | TRBV24-1 | few | TGTGCCACCAGTGATTCCCAGACAACCACGCAAAACATTCAGTACTTC | CATSDSQTTTQNIQYF
TRBJ2-5 | . | TRBV10-3 | few | TGTGCCATCAGTGAGTCCAGGGTCCAAGAGACCCAGTACTTC | CAISESRVQETQYF
TRBJ2-1 | . | TRBV12-3/TRBV12-4 | . | TGTGCCAGCAATACTCGATTTCAGGTGGTAGAGCAGTTCTTC | CASNTRFQVVEQFF
TRBJ2-1 | . | TRBV20-1 | . | TGCAGTGCCACAACCTTACAGGGCTATGAGCAGTTCTTC | CSATTLQGYEQFF
TRBJ2-3 | TRBD2 | TRBV3-1 | few | TGTGCCAGCAGCCAAGGACCGCCGACTAGCGGGAGGATTAGCACAGATACGCAGTATTTT | CASSQGPPTSGRISTDTQYF